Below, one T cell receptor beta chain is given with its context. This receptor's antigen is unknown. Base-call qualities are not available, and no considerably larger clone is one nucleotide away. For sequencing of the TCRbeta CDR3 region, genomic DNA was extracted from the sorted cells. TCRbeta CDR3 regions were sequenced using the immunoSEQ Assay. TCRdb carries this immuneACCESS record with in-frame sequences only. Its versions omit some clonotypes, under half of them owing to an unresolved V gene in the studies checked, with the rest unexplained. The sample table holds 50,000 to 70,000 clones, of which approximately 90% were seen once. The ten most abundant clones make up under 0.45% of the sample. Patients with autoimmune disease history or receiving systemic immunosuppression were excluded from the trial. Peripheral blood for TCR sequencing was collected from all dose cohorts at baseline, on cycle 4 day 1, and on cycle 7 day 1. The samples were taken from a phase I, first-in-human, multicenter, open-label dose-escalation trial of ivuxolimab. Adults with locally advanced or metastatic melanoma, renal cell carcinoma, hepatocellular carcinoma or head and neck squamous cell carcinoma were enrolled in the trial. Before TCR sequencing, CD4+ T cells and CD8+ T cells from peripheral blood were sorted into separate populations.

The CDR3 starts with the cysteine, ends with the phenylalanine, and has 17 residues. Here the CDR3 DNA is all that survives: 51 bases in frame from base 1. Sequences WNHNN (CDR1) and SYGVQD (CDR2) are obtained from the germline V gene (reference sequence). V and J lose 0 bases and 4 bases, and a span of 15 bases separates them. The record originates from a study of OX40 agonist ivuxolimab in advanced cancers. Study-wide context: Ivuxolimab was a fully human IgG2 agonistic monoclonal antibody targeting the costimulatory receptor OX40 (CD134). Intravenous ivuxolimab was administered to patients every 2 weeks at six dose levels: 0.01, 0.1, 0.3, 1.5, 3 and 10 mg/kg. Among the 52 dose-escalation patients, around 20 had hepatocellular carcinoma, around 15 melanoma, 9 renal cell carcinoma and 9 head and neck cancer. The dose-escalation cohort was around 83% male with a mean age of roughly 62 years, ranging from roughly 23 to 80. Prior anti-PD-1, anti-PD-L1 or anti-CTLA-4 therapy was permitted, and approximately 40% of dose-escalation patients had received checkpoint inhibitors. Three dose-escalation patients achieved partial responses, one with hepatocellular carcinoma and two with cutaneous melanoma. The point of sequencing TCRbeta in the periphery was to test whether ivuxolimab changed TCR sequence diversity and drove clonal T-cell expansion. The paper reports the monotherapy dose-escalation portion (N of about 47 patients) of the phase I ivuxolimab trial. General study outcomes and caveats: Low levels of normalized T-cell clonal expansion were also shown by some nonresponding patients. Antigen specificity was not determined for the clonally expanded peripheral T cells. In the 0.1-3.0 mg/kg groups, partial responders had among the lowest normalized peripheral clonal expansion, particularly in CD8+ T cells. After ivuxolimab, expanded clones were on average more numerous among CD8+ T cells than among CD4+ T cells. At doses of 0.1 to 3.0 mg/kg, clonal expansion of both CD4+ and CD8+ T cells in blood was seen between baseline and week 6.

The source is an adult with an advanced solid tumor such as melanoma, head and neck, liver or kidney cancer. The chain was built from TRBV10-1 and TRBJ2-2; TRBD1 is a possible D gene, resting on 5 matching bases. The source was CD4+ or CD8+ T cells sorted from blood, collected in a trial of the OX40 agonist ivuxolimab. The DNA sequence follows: TGCGCCAGCAGTGAGTCGAGTAGGGGCGTGGGCACCGGGGAGCTGTTTTTT. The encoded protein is CASSESSRGVGTGELFF.